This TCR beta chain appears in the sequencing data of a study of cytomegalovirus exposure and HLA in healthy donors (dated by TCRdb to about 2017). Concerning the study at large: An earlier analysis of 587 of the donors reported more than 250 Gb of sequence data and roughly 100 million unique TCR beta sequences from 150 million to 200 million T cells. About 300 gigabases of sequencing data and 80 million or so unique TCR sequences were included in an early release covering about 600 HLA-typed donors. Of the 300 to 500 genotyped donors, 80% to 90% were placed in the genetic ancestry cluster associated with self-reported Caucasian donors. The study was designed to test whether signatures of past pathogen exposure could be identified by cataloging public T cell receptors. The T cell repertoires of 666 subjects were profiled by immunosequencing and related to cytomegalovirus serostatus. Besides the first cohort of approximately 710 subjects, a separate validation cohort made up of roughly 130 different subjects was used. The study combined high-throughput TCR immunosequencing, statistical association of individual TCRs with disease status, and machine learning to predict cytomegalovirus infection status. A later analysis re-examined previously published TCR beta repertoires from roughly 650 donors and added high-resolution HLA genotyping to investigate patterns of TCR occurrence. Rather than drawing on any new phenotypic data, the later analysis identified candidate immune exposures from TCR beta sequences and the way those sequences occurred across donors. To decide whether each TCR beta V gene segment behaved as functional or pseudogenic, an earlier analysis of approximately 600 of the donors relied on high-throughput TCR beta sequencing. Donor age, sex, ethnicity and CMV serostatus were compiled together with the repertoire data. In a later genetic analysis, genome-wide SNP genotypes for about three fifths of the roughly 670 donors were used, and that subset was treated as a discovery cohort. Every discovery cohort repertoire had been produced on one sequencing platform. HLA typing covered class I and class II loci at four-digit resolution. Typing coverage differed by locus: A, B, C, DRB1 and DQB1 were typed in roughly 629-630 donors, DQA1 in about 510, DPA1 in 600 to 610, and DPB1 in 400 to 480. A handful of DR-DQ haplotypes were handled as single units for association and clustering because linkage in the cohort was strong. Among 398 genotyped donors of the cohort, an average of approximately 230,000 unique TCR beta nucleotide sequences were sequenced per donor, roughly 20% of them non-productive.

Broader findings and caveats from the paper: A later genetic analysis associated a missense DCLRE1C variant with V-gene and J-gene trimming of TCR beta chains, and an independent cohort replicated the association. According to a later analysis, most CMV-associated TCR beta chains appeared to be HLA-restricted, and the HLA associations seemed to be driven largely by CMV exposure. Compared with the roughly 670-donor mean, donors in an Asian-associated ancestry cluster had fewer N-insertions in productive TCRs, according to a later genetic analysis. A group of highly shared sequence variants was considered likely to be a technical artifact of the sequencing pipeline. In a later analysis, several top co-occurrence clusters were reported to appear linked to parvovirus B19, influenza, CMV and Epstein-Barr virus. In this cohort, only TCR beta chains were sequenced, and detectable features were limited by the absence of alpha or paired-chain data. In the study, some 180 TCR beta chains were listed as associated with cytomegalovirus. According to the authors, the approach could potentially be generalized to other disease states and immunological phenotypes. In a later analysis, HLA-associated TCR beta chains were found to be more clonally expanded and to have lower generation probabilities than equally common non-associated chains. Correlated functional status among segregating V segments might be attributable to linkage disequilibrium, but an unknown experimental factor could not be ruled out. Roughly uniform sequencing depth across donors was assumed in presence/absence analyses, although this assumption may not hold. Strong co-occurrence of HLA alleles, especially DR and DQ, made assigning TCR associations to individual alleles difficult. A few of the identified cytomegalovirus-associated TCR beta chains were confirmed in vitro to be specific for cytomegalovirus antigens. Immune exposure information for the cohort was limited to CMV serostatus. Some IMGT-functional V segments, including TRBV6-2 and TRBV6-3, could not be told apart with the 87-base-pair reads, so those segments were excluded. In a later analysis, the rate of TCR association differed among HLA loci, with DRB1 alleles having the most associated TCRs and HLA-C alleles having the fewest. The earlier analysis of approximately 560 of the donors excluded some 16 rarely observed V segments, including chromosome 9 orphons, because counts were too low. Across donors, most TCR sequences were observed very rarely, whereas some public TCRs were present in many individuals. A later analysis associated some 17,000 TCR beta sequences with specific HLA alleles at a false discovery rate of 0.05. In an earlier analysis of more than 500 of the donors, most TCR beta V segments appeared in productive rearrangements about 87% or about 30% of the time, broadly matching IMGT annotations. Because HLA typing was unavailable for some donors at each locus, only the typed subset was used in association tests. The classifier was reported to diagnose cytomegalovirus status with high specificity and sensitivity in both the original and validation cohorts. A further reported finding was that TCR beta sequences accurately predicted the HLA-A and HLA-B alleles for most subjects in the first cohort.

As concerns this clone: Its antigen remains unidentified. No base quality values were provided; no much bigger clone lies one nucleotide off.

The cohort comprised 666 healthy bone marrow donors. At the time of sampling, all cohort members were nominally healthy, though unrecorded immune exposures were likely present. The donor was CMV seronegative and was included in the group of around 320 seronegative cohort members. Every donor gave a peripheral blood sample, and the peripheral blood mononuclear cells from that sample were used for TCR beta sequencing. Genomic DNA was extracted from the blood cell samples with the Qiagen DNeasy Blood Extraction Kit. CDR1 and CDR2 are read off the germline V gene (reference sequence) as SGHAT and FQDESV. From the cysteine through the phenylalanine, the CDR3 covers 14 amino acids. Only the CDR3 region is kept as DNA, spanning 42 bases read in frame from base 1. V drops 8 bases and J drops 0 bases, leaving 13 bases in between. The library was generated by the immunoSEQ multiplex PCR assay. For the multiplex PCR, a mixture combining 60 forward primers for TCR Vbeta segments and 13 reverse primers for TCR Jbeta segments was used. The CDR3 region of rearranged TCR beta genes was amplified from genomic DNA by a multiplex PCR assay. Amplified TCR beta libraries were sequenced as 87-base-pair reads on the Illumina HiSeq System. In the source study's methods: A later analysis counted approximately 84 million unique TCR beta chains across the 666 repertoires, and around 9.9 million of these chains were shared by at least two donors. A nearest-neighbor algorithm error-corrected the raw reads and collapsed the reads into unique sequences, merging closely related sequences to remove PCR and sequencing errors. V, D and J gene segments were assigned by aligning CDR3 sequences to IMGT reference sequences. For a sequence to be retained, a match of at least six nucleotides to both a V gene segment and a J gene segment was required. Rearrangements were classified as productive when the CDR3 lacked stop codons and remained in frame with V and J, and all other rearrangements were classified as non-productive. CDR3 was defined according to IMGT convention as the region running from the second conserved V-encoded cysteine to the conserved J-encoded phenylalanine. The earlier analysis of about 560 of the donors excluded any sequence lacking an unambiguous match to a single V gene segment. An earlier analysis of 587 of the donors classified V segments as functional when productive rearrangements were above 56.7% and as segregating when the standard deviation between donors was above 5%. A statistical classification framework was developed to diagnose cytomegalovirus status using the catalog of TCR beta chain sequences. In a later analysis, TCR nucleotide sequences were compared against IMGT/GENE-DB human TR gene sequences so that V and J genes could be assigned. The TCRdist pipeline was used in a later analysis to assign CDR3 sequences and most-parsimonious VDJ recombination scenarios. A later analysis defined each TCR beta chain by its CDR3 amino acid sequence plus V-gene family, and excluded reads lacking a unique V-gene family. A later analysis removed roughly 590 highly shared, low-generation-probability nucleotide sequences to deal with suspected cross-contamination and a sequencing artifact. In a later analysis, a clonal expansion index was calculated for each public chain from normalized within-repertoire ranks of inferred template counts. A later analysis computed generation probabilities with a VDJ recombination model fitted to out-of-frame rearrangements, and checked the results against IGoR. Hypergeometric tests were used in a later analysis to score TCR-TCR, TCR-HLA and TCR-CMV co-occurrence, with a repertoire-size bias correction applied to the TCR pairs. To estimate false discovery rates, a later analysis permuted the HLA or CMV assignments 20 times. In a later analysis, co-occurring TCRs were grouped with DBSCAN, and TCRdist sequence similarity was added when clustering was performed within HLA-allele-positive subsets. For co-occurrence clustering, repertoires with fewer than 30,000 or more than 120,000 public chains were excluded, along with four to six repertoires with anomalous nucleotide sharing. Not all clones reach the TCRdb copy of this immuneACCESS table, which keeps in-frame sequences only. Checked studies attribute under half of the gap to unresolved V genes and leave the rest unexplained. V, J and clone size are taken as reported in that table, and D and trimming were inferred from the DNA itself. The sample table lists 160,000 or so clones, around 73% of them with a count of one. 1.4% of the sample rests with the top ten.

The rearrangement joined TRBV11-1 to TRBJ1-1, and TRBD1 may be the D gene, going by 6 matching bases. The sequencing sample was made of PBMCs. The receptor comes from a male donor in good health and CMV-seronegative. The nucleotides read TGTGCCAGCCCCCCAGGACAGATGAACACTGAAGCTTTCTTT. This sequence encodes CASPPGQMNTEAFF.